The entry that follows covers one T cell receptor beta chain sequence. Its antigen is not identified. TCRdb processed the reads anew with MiXCR; each CDR3 protein has one entry. The data hold fewer than 1,000,000 distinct CDR3 sequences, with roughly 30% observed a single time. This sample is part of a study of T cell repertoires in cytomegalovirus infection. Across the study: Recently described HLA-C-restricted plus well-studied HLA-B-restricted CMV epitopes were used. It can be stated that public TCR beta signatures indicated CMV infection as well as a matching HLA type.

General study findings and limits: HLA-C-restricted TCR beta clonotypes specific for CMV led the ex vivo response. Pooled public TCR beta family frequency picked out CMV carriers with the relevant HLA.

There are 13 residues in the CDR3. CDR1 is LNHDA and CDR2 is SQIVND in the germline V gene (reference sequence). Trimming took 3 bases from V and 3 from J, leaving 8 bases between them. This sequence joins TRBV19 and TRBJ1-1; D possibly corresponds to TRBD1 (6 bases). This clonotype was sampled from a human donor in good health (CMV status not recorded). Some clones in this sample may be carry-over from other donors' samples. Sequenced material: cultured CD8+ T cells from PBMCs, taken from culture after CMV antigen stimulation. The CDR3 sequence: CASSIRGDTEAFF. The CDR3 region has the DNA TGTGCCAGTAGTATTAGGGGGGACACTGAAGCTTTCTTT.